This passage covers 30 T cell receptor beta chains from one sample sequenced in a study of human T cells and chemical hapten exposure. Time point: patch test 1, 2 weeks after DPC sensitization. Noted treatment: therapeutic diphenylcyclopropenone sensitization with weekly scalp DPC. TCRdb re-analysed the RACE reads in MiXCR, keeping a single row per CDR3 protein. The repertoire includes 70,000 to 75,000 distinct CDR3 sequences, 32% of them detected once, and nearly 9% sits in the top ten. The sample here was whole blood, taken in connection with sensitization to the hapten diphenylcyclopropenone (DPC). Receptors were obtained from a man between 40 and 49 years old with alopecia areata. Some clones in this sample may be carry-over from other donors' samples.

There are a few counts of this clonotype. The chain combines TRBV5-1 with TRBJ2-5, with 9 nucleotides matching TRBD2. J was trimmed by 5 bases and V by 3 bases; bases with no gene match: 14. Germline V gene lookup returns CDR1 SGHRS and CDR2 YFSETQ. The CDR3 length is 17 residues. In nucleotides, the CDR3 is TGCGCCAGCAGCTCTGGGACTAGCTTTACGGTAGTGGAGACCCAGTACTTC. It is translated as CASSSGTSFTVVETQYF.

CDR3 protein: CAISESSGRTYEQYF. The DNA of the CDR3 is TGTGCCATCAGTGAGTCGAGCGGGAGAACCTACGAGCAGTACTTC. This chain links TRBV10-3 with TRBJ2-7; 8 bases fit TRBD2. This CDR3 has 15 residues. Germline V gene lookup returns CDR1 ENHRY and CDR2 SYGVKD. Trimming took 0 bases from V and 2 from J; bases not matched to a gene: 3.

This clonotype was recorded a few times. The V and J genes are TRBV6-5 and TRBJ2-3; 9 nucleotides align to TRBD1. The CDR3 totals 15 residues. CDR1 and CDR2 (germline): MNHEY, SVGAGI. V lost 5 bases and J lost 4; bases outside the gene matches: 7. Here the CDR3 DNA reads TGTGCCAGCAGTCGGGCCGGGACAGGGTCAGATACGCAGTATTTT. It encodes CASSRAGTGSDTQYF.

DNA for the CDR3: TGTGCCAGCAGTGCTCGACTAGCGGGAGGAGGCGAGCAGTACTTC. Its translation is CASSARLAGGGEQYF. The chain combines TRBV6-6 with TRBJ2-7; TRBD2 matches 13 bases. Germline CDR1 is MNHNY and CDR2 is SVGAGI (reference sequence). This CDR3 is built from 15 residues. Trimming cost V 5 bases and J 6 bases; bases outside gene matches: 7.

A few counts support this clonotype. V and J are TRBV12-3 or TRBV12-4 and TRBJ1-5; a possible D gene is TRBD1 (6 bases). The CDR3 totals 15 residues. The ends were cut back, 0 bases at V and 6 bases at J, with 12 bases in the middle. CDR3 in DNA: TGTGCCAGCAGTTTAGCGTCGGGGACAAGTCAGCCCCAGCATTTT. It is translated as CASSLASGTSQPQHF.

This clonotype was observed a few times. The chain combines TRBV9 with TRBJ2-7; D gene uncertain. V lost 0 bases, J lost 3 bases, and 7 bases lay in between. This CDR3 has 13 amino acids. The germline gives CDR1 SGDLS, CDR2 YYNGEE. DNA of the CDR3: TGTGCCAGCAGCGTAGATACTTACTACGAGCAGTACTTC. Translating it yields CASSVDTYYEQYF. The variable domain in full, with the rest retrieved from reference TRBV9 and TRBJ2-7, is DSGVTQTPKHLITATGQRVTLRCSPRSGDLSVYWYQQSLDQGLQFLIQYYNGEERAKGNILERFSAQQFPDLHSELNLSSLELGDSALYFCASSVDTYYEQYFGPGTRLTVT.

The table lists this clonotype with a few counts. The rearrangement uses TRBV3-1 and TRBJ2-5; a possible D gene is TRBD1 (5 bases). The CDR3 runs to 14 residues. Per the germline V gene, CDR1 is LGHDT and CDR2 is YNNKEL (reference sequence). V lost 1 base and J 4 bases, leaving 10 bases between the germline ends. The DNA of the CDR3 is TGTGCCAGCAGCCAAGGCGAAGGGGTAGAGACCCAGTACTTC. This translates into CASSQGEGVETQYF.

The CDR3 here is CASSFRHFGGTDTQYF. For the CDR3, the DNA is TGTGCCAGCAGCTTCAGACATTTTGGGGGCACAGATACGCAGTATTTT. The gene calls are TRBV7-7 and TRBJ2-3, with D unresolved. CDR3 length equals 16 residues. Germline CDR1 and CDR2: SSHAT and FNYEAQ (reference sequence). Deletions cut 3 bases from V and 1 base from J, with 14 bases between.

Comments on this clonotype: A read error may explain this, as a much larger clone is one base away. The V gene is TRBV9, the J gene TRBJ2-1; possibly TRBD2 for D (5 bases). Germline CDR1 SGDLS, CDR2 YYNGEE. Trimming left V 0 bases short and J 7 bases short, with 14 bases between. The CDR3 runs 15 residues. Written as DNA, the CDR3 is TGTGCCAGCAGCGTAGGGACTTTAGGGTGGAATGAGCAGTTCTTC. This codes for CASSVGTLGWNEQFF.

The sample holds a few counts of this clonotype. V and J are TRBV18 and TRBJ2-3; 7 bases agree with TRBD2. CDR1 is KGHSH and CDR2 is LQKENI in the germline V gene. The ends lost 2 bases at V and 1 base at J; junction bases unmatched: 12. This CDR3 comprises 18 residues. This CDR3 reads CASSPWEGPGLRTDTQYF. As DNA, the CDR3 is TGTGCCAGCTCACCATGGGAGGGGCCGGGCCTCCGCACAGATACGCAGTATTTT.

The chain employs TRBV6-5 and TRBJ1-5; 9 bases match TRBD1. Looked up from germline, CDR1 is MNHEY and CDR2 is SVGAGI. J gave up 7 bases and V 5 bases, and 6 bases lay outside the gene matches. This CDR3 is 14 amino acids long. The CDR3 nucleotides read TGTGCCAGCAGTGAACAGGGGGCGAAACAGCCCCAGCATTTT. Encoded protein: CASSEQGAKQPQHF.

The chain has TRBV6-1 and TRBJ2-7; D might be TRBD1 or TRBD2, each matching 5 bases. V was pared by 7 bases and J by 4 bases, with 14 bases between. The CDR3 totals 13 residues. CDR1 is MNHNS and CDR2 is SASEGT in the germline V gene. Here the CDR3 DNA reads TGTGCCAGCACCTTCGATTGGGGGTACGAGCAGTACTTC. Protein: CASTFDWGYEQYF.

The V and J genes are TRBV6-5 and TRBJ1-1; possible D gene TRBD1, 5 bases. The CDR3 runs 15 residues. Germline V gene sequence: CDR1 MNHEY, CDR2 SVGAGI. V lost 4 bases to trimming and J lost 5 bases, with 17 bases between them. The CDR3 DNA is TGTGCCAGCAGTTCCACCTCCGCGGGGGAGACTGAAGCTTTCTTT. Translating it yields CASSSTSAGETEAFF.

CDR3 sequence reads: CSAGGQFLSKNIQYF. The CDR3 bases are TGCAGTGCTGGGGGGCAGTTTCTTTCCAAAAACATTCAGTACTTC. This chain joins TRBV20-1 and TRBJ2-4, with D possibly being TRBD1 or TRBD2 (6 bases each). This CDR3 comprises 15 residues. Between the trimmed V and J ends, which lost 5 bases and 2 bases, there was a span of 16 bases. Germline CDR1 is DFQATT and CDR2 is SNEGSKA (reference sequence).

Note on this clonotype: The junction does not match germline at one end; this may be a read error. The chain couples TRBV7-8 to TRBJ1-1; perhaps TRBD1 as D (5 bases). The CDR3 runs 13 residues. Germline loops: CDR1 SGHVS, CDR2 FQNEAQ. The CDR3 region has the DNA TGTGCCAGCAGCTTAGCGACAGTTGGTGAAACTTTCTTT. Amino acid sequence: CASSLATVGETFF.

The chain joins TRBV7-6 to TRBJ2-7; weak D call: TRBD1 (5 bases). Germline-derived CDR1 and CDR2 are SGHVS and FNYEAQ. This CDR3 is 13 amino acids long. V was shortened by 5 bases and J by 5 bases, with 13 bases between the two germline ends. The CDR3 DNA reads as TGTGCCAGCAGCGCACTGCAGGGTCACGAGCAGTACTTC. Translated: CASSALQGHEQYF.

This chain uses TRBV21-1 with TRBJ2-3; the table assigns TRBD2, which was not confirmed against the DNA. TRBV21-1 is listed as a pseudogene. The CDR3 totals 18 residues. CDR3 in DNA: TGTGCCAGCAGCAAAGAGGGGCTAGCGGGGGAGGACACAGATACGCAGTATTTT. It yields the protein CASSKEGLAGEDTDTQYF.

In DNA form, the CDR3 reads TGTGCCAGCAGTCGCCCGGGACCTGTGCGAGAGACCCAGTACTTC. Protein: CASSRPGPVRETQYF. The rearrangement joins TRBV25-1 to TRBJ2-5; D might be TRBD1 or TRBD2, each matching 5 bases. Germline V gives CDR1 MGHDK, CDR2 SYGVNS. Trimming shortened V by 5 bases and J by 4 bases, and 17 bases separated the two germline ends. The CDR3 has 15 residues.

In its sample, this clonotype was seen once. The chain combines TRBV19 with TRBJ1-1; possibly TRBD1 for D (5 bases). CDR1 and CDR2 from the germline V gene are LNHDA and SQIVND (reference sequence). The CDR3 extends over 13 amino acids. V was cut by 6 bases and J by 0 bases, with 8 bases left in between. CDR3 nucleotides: TGTGCCAGTAGATCGGGGGTGAACACTGAAGCTTTCTTT. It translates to CASRSGVNTEAFF. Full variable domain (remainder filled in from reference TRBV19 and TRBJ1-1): DGGITQSPKYLFRKEGQNVTLSCEQNLNHDAMYWYRQDPGQGLRLIYYSQIVNDFQKGDIAEGYSVSREKKESFPLTVTSAQKNPTAFYLCASRSGVNTEAFFGQGTRLTVV.

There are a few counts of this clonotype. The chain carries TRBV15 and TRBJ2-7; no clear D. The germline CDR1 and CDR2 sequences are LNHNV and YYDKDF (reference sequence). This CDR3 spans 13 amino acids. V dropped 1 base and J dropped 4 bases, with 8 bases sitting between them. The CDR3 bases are TGTGCCACCAGCAGAGCTCAGAAGTACGAGCAGTACTTC. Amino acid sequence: CATSRAQKYEQYF.

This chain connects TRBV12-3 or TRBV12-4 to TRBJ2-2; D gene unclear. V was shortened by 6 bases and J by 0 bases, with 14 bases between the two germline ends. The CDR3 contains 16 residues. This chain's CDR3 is CASSLLPTTNTGELFF. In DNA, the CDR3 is TGTGCCAGCAGCCTTCTCCCTACTACGAACACCGGGGAGCTGTTTTTT.

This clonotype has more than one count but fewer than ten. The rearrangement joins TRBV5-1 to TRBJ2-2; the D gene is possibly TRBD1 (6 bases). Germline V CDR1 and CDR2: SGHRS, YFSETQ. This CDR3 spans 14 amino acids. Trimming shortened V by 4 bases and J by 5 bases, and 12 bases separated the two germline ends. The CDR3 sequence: CASSPTQGTGELFF. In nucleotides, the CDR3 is TGCGCCAGCAGCCCGACTCAGGGGACCGGGGAGCTGTTTTTT.

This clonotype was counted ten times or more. CDR3 sequence (DNA): TGTGCCAGCAGTTACGGCTCGGGTTTGAACACCGGGGAGCTGTTTTTT. Translation: CASSYGSGLNTGELFF. This rearrangement joins TRBV6-2 or TRBV6-3 to TRBJ2-2, with D uncertain. CDR1 MNHEY and CDR2 SVGEGT come from the germline V gene. This CDR3 region has 16 residues. Trimming cost V 2 bases and J 1 base, with 11 bases left between them.

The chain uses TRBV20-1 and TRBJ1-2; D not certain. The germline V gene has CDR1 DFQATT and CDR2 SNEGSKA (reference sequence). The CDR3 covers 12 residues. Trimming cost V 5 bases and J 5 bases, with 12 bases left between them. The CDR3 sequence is CSAGSHSYGYTF. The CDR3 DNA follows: TGCAGTGCTGGAAGCCACAGTTATGGCTACACCTTC.

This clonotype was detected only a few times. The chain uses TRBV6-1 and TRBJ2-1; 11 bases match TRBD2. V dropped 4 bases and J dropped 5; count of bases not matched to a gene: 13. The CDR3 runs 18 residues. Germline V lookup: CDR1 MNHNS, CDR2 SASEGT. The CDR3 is CASSGNLGLAGGHNEQFF. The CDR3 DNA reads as TGTGCCAGCAGTGGGAACTTAGGCCTAGCGGGAGGTCACAATGAGCAGTTCTTC.

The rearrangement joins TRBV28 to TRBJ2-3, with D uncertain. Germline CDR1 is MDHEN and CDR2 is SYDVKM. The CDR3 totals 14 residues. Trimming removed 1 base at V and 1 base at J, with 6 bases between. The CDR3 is CASSLFQGTDTQYF. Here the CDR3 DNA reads TGTGCCAGCAGTTTATTCCAGGGCACAGATACGCAGTATTTT.

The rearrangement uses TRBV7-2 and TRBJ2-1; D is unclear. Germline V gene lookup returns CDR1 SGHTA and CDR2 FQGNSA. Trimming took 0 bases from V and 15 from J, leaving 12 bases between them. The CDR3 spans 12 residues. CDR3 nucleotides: TGTGCCAGCAGCTTAGCGCTAACTTACGTGTTCTTC. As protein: CASSLALTYVFF.

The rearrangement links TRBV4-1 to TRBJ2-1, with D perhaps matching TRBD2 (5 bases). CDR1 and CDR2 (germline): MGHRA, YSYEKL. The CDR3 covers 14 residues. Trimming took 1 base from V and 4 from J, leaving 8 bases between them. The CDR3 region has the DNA TGCGCCAGCAGCCAAGGTAGGACTTACAATGAGCAGTTCTTC. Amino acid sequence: CASSQGRTYNEQFF.

The DNA of the CDR3 is TGTGCCAGCAGCCCAAACAGGGCGGAGACCCAGTACTTC. Its translation: CASSPNRAETQYF. The rearrangement uses TRBV7-7 and TRBJ2-5, with D possibly matching TRBD1 (6 bases). The CDR3 loop spans 13 amino acids. The V and J ends lost 5 bases and 5 bases respectively, with 12 bases between them. Germline CDR1 is SSHAT and CDR2 is FNYEAQ (reference sequence).

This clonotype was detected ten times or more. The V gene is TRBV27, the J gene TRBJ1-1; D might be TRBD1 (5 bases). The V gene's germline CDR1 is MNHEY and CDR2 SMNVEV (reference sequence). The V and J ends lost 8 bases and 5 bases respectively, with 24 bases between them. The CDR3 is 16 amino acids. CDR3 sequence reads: CASPPPPAGEGTEAFF. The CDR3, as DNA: TGTGCCAGCCCTCCTCCACCAGCGGGCGAGGGGACTGAAGCTTTCTTT.